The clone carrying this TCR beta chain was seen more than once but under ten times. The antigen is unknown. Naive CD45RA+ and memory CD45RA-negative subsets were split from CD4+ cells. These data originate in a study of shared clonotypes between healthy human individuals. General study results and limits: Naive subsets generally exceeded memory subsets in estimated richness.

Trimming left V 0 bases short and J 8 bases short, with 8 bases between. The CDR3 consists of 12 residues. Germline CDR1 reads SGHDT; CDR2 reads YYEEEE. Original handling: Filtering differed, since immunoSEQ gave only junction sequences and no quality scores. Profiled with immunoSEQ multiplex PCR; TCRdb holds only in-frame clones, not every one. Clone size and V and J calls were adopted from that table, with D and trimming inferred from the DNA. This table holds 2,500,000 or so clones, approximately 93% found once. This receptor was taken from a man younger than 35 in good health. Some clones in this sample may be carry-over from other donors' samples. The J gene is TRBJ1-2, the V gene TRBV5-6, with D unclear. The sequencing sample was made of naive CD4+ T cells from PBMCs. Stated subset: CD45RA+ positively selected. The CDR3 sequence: CASSLDSEGYTF. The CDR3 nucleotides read TGTGCCAGCAGCTTGGACAGCGAAGGCTACACCTTC.